This TCR beta chain was recovered during a study of siplizumab effects on memory and regulatory T cells. TCRdb's table, derived via immunoSEQ multiplex PCR, lists solely in-frame clones and lacks some. The sample has approximately 70,000 clones, roughly 89% seen once; the top ten hold over 25%. On this clone: What it binds is unknown.

Germline CDR1 and CDR2: MNHEY and SMNVEV (reference sequence). With 0 bases removed from V and 0 bases from J, the gap between germline ends came to 6 bases. The CDR3 loop spans 15 amino acids. Regarding the study as a whole: Versus around 25% in controls, the mappable alloreactive CD4+ clones averaged 68.8% Treg-derived with siplizumab. Naive or memory phenotype was unassignable for roughly 75-97% of proliferating CD4+ or CD8+ clones.

The chain has TRBV27 and TRBJ1-3; D remains unclear. The clonotype originates from a human donor in good health. Sequenced material: CD8+ T cells sorted from blood. CDR3 protein: CASSLSRGSGNTIYF. CDR3 nucleotide sequence: TGTGCCAGCAGTTTATCACGGGGCTCTGGAAACACCATATATTTT.